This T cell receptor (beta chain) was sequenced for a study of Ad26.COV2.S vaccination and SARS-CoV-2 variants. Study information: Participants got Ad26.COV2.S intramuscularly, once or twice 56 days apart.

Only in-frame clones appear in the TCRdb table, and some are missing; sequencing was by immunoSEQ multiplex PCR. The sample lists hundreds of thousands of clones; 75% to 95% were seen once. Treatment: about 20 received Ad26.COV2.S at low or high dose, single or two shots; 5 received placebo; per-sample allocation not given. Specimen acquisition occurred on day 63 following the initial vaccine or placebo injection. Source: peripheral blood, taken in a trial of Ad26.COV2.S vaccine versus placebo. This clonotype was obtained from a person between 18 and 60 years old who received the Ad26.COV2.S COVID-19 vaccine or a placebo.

The CDR3 sequence: CASRPGTKITEAFF. The DNA for the CDR3 is TGTGCCAGTAGGCCCGGGACAAAAATCACTGAAGCTTTCTTT. The J gene is TRBJ1-1, the V gene TRBV19; a weak D match, TRBD1 (6 bases). V lost 6 bases and J lost 4, with 15 bases in between. The CDR3 spans 14 residues. Germline loops: CDR1 LNHDA, CDR2 SQIVND (reference sequence).